The entry that follows covers one T cell receptor beta chain sequence. Its antigen remains undetermined. Nothing much larger sits one base from this clone, and base qualities are not available. Whole blood was collected in K2EDTA tubes by collaborating institutions according to the institutions' own protocols. For TCRbeta analysis, collaborators shipped samples as frozen whole blood, isolated PBMCs, or DNA extracted from either of those sample types. These data are taken from a study of blood T cell repertoires in COVID-19 (dated by TCRdb to the early 2020s). Broadly, across the study: Samples from collaborators originated in the United States, Italy and Spain and spanned both the acute and convalescent phases of COVID-19. HLA class I and class II types, where available, came from metadata supplied by the sample provider rather than from assay-based typing. The repertoires were released in a freely available public database intended as a resource for research on the immune response to SARS-CoV-2. The samples were drawn from the first 160 participants of the ongoing ImmuneRACE study and from 1,254 subjects provided by 6 global collaborators. The sample metadata nearly always contained a de-identified subject ID, COVID-19 status, age in years and sex. Subjects who had been exposed to COVID-19, were actively infected with it, or had recovered from it provided the deeply sampled blood TCRbeta repertoires that made up the dataset. The material from the prospective study consisted of cDNA or gDNA derived from T cells, B-cell-depleted T cells, or PBMCs. What the work shows at the level of the full study, not this receptor alone: How much clinical and demographic metadata was included differed by source and by participant, and the metadata was provided uncurated.

TCRbeta CDR3 regions were amplified from genomic DNA by means of the immunoSEQ Assay, a bias-controlled multiplex PCR. Per the authors' processing: The number of nucleated cells in each sample was estimated by amplification of reference gene primers within the assay. To quantify the absolute abundance of each unique TCRbeta CDR3 rearrangement, sequence reads were collapsed and filtered. Productive Simpson clonality was computed per sample as the square root of Simpson's diversity index over productive rearrangements. The immuneACCESS repertoire file appears here via TCRdb, limited to in-frame rearrangements. These files lack a portion of the clones; in checked studies, under half of the deficit traces to unresolved V genes, and the cause of the others is not known. V and J calls and clone size are given by that table; D and trimming were obtained from the DNA. Present in this sample are 110,000 to 150,000 clones, about 82% of which were seen just once. The ten largest clonotypes hold 2.5% to 3% of the sample.

From the cysteine up to the phenylalanine, the CDR3 has a length of 15 residues. The CDR3 DNA has 45 bases and is translated from base 1. V loses 6 bases at its end and J loses 3 bases; junction bases beyond the gene matches: 7. CDR1 and CDR2 are read off the germline V gene as SGHAT and FQNNGV. The sample comprised peripheral blood. The TCR sequence derives from a man aged 50 to 60 with acute or convalescent COVID-19. The chain joins TRBV11-2 to TRBJ1-2, with 10 bases matching TRBD1. The CDR3 corresponds to CASSRQGARDYGYTF. The nucleotide sequence is TGTGCCAGCAGTCGACAGGGGGCTCGGGACTATGGCTACACCTTC.